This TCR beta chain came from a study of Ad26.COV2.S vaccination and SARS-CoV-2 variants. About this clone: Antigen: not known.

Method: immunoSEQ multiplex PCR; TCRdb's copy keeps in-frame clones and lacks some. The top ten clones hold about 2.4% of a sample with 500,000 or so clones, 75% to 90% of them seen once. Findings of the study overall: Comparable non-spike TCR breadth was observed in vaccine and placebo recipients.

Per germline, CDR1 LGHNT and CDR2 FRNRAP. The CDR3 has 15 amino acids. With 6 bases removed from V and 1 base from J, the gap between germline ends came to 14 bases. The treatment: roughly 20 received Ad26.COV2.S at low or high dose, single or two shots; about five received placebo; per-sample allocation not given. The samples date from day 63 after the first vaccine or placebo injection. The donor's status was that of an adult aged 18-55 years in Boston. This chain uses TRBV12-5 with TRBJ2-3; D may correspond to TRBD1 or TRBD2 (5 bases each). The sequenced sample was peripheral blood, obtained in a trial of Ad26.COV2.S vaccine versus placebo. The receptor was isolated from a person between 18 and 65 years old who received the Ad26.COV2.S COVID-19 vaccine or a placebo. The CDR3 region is CASGREYQGTDTQYF. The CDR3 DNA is TGTGCTAGTGGCAGGGAGTATCAGGGCACAGATACGCAGTATTTT. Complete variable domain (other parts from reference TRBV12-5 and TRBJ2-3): DARVTQTPRHKVTEMGQEVTMRCQPILGHNTVFWYRQTMMQGLELLAYFRNRAPLDDSGMPKDRFSAEMPDATLATLKIQPSEPRDSAVYFCASGREYQGTDTQYFGPGTRLTVL.